Listed below are T cell receptor beta chains from one sample, sequenced in a study of T cell repertoires in cytomegalovirus infection. TCRdb recomputed calls from the reads with MiXCR, one row per CDR3 protein. Among approximately 990,000 distinct CDR3 sequences listed, around a third were seen once. Their antigens remain unidentified. The specimen comprised cultured CD8+ T cells from PBMCs, sampled from culture after CMV antigen stimulation. Source of these receptors: a human donor in good health (CMV status not recorded). Some clones in this sample may be carry-over from other donors' samples. Both conserved end residues are part of each CDR3. A D gene is named only where the DNA matches it firmly. Clone sizes are given selectively: once, few, many, or a class where the clone is expanded.

CASSLGGSKYTDTQYF,TGTGCCAGCAGCCTTGGCGGCAGCAAATACACAGATACGCAGTATTTT,TRBJ2-3,-,TRBV7-2,many
CAISDYLNTEAFF,TGTGCCATCAGTGACTACCTGAACACTGAAGCTTTCTTT,TRBJ1-1,-,TRBV10-3,many
CASSELGPQHF,TGTGCCAGCAGTGAACTCGGGCCCCAGCATTTT,TRBJ1-5,-,TRBV6-1,many
CASSRDSSTDTQYF,TGTGCCAGCAGCCGGGATTCTAGCACAGATACGCAGTATTTT,TRBJ2-3,-,TRBV28,many
CASRGGTSGQETQYF,TGTGCCAGCAGAGGGGGGACTAGCGGGCAAGAGACCCAGTACTTC,TRBJ2-5,TRBD2,TRBV7-8,many
CASSSPGGTGSLTGELFF,TGTGCCAGCAGTTCCCCGGGGGGGACAGGCTCGTTAACCGGGGAGCTGTTTTTT,TRBJ2-2,-,TRBV6-1,-
CASSLGLAGKNEQFF,TGTGCCAGCAGCTTAGGGCTAGCGGGGAAAAATGAGCAGTTCTTC,TRBJ2-1,TRBD2,TRBV7-3,-
CVSSYSTSGGNNEQFF,TGTGTCAGCAGTTACTCGACTAGCGGGGGTAACAATGAGCAGTTCTTC,TRBJ2-1,TRBD2,TRBV6-5,-
CASSLWEVGGLTEAFF,TGTGCCAGCAGCTTATGGGAGGTGGGGGGATTGACTGAAGCTTTCTTT,TRBJ1-1,-,TRBV11-2,few
CATSGPAGELFF,TGTGCCACTAGTGGGCCAGCCGGGGAGCTGTTTTTT,TRBJ2-2,-,TRBV6-1,few
CASSSGTALPSPLHF,TGCGCCAGCAGCTCCGGGACAGCCTTACCGTCGCCCCTCCACTTT,TRBJ1-6,TRBD1,TRBV4-3,-
CASSLPPSGDTDTQYF,TGTGCCAGCAGCTTACCTCCTAGCGGAGACACAGATACGCAGTATTTT,TRBJ2-3,TRBD2,TRBV7-2,-
CATSFGGVGQPQHF,TGTGCCACAAGCTTTGGGGGAGTGGGCCAGCCCCAGCATTTT,TRBJ1-5,-,TRBV7-9,few
CASSVRGGVQPQHF,TGTGCCAGCAGCGTGAGGGGGGGAGTTCAGCCCCAGCATTTT,TRBJ1-5,-,TRBV12-3/TRBV12-4,-
CASSWETGVIINQPQHF,TGTGCCAGCAGTTGGGAGACAGGGGTTATTATAAATCAGCCCCAGCATTTT,TRBJ1-5,TRBD1,TRBV12-3/TRBV12-4,-
CASSPRTDREGSETQYF,TGTGCCAGCAGCCCACGGACGGATAGAGAGGGGAGTGAGACCCAGTACTTC,TRBJ2-5,-,TRBV7-6,few
CASQGVRAANEKLFF,TGTGCCAGCCAAGGCGTTCGGGCAGCTAATGAAAAACTGTTTTTT,TRBJ1-4,-,TRBV6-1,-
CASSPDTGDNSPLHF,TGTGCCAGCTCACCCGATACAGGGGATAATTCACCCCTCCACTTT,TRBJ1-6,TRBD1,TRBV18,-
CASSQDWVGNTEAFF,TGCGCCAGCAGCCAAGATTGGGTTGGGAACACTGAAGCTTTCTTT,TRBJ1-1,-,TRBV4-1,-
CASSQERTGVGYTF,TGTGCCAGCAGCCAAGAGCGGACAGGGGTTGGCTACACCTTC,TRBJ1-2,TRBD1,TRBV4-2,-
CASSIWERETQYF,TGTGCCAGTAGTATATGGGAAAGAGAGACCCAGTACTTC,TRBJ2-5,-,TRBV19,-
CSARPGSSYNSPLHF,TGCAGTGCTAGACCAGGGAGCTCCTATAATTCACCCCTCCACTTT,TRBJ1-6,-,TRBV20-1,few
CASTEDRYSNQPQHF,TGTGCCAGCACAGAAGACAGGTATAGCAATCAGCCCCAGCATTTT,TRBJ1-5,-,TRBV7-8,many
CASSPGGLVAFF,TGTGCCAGCAGCCCGGGTGGGCTGGTAGCTTTCTTT,TRBJ1-1,-,TRBV7-2,many
CASSSTWGGYNEQFF,TGTGCCAGCAGTTCTACGTGGGGGGGCTACAATGAGCAGTTCTTC,TRBJ2-1,TRBD2,TRBV27,few
CASSLQTSRHEQYF,TGCGCCAGCAGCTTGCAGACTAGCAGGCACGAGCAGTACTTC,TRBJ2-7,TRBD2,TRBV5-1,-
CASSKGSDRNYGYTF,TGTGCCAGCAGCAAGGGGTCGGACAGAAACTATGGCTACACCTTC,TRBJ1-2,-,TRBV4-2,-
CASSGISDRLNTEAFF,TGTGCCAGCAGTGGAATCTCGGACAGATTAAACACTGAAGCTTTCTTT,TRBJ1-1,-,TRBV6-6,once
CATSDLPTGPDTQYF,TGTGCCACCAGTGATTTACCGACAGGCCCAGATACGCAGTATTTT,TRBJ2-3,-,TRBV24-1,few
CASSAPGQGSGANVLTF,TGTGCCAGCAGCGCACCGGGACAAGGCTCTGGGGCCAACGTCCTGACTTTC,TRBJ2-6,-,TRBV7-9,few
CASSPTGSPEQYF,TGTGCCAGCAGCCCAACGGGTAGCCCTGAGCAGTACTTC,TRBJ2-7,-,TRBV7-2,few
CASSQISGATEAFF,TGCGCCAGCAGCCAGATATCAGGGGCCACTGAAGCTTTCTTT,TRBJ1-1,-,TRBV4-1,-
CASSLEVYNKQFF,TGTGCCAGCAGTTTAGAGGTATACAATAAGCAGTTCTTC,TRBJ2-1,-,TRBV6-2/TRBV6-3,-
CASSPPAGHQETQYF,TGTGCCAGCAGCCCCCCCGCAGGGCACCAAGAGACCCAGTACTTC,TRBJ2-5,-,TRBV12-3/TRBV12-4,-
CASSWSRQGDGYTF,TGTGCCAGCAGCTGGAGCCGGCAGGGCGATGGCTACACCTTC,TRBJ1-2,-,TRBV9,-
CASSTASILPLLSPLHF,TGTGCCAGCAGCACCGCAAGCATCCTTCCCCTACTTTCACCCCTCCACTTT,TRBJ1-6,-,TRBV12-3/TRBV12-4,few
CASRRTGYTEAFF,TGTGCCAGTAGGAGAACAGGGTACACTGAAGCTTTCTTT,TRBJ1-1,-,TRBV19,few
CASSSTWGQALYGYTF,TGTGCCAGCAGTTCTACTTGGGGACAGGCTCTCTATGGCTACACCTTC,TRBJ1-2,TRBD1,TRBV6-1,once
CASSFVLGDRGSGANVLTF,TGTGCCAGCAGTTTTGTGTTAGGGGACAGGGGGAGTGGGGCCAACGTCCTGACTTTC,TRBJ2-6,TRBD1,TRBV12-3/TRBV12-4,many
CASIDGQGAHNNEQFF,TGTGCCAGTATTGATGGGCAGGGGGCGCACAACAATGAGCAGTTCTTC,TRBJ2-1,TRBD1,TRBV19,few
CAINPGTRIYYGYTF,TGTGCCATCAATCCCGGGACACGGATTTACTATGGCTACACCTTC,TRBJ1-2,-,TRBV10-3,-
CASSLQGQHSPTDTQYF,TGTGCCAGCAGCTTGCAGGGACAACACTCCCCCACAGATACGCAGTATTTT,TRBJ2-3,-,TRBV7-9,few
CATRDVRQNTEAFF,TGTGCCACACGGGACGTTCGCCAGAACACTGAAGCTTTCTTT,TRBJ1-1,-,TRBV6-1,-
CAISTTGDTPLGGGYTF,TGTGCCATCAGTACTACAGGGGATACCCCCTTGGGGGGTGGCTACACCTTC,TRBJ1-2,TRBD1,TRBV10-3,few
CASSLRGALRDEQYF,TGCGCCAGCAGCTTGAGAGGGGCCCTCCGCGACGAGCAGTACTTC,TRBJ2-7,-,TRBV5-1,-
CASSVTGGFDEQYF,TGCGCCAGCAGTGTAACAGGGGGGTTTGACGAGCAGTACTTC,TRBJ2-7,TRBD1,TRBV10-2,few
CASSELWPNNVF,TGTGCCAGCAGTGAACTGTGGCCTAACAACGTTTTT,TRBJ1-6,-,TRBV6-1,few
CASSMGWGGSFYEQYF,TGTGCCAGCAGTATGGGGTGGGGCGGCTCCTTTTACGAGCAGTACTTC,TRBJ2-7,-,TRBV6-1,few
CASSLGTSGVTDTQYF,TGTGCCAGCAGCTTAGGGACTAGCGGGGTGACAGATACGCAGTATTTT,TRBJ2-3,TRBD2,TRBV7-8,many
CASSTQNTEAFF,TGTGCCAGTAGTACCCAAAACACTGAAGCTTTCTTT,TRBJ1-1,-,TRBV19,many
CSVGPTQSGLRNYGYTF,TGCAGCGTTGGGCCGACTCAGTCGGGGTTGAGAAACTATGGCTACACCTTC,TRBJ1-2,-,TRBV29-1,once
CASSLGRELFF,TGTGCCAGCAGCTTAGGTCGGGAGCTGTTTTTT,TRBJ2-2,-,TRBV7-3,many
CASSRGPADTIYF,TGTGCCAGCAGCAGGGGCCCCGCGGACACCATATATTTT,TRBJ1-3,-,TRBV27,-
CASSLIEETQYF,TGTGCCAGCAGCTTAATAGAAGAGACCCAGTACTTC,TRBJ2-5,-,TRBV7-2,many
CAISESDSHITNYGYTF,TGTGCCATCAGTGAGTCGGACAGCCATATCACCAACTATGGCTACACCTTC,TRBJ1-2,-,TRBV10-3,-